This TCR beta chain appears in the sequencing data of a study of identical twins. Via MiXCR, TCRdb re-called the 5' RACE reads, giving one row per CDR3 protein. The sample carries 450,000 or so distinct CDR3 sequences, roughly 26% recorded once. Germline loops: CDR1 LNHNV, CDR2 YYDKDF (reference sequence). The CDR3 length is 17 residues. The J segment lost 4 bases and the V segment lost 6 bases, leaving 9 bases of the junction unmatched. This clonotype was counted a few times. A further study also used this sample, focusing on T cells expressing NK-cell markers.

The chain links TRBV15 to TRBJ2-1; 13 bases line up with TRBD2. The sequencing input was CD4+ T cells sorted from blood. This TCR was sampled from a woman under 30 in good health. The CDR3 nucleotides are TGTGCCACCAGTCCCGATCGGGGACTAGCGGGGTACAATGAGCAGTTCTTC. This encodes CATSPDRGLAGYNEQFF.